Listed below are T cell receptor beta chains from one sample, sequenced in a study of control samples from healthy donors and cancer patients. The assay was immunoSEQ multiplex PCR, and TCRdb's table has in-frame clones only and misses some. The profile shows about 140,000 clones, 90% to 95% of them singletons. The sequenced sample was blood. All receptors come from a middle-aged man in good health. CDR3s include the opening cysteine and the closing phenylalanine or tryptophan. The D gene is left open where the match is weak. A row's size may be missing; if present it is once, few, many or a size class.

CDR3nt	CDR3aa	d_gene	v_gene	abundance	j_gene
TGCGCCAGCAGCTCCCGGCGGGACAGGGTGGTCACCGGGGAGCTGTTTTTT	CASSSRRDRVVTGELFF	TRBD1	TRBV4-1	NA	TRBJ2-2
TGTGCCAGCAGCCGACAGACGCGGGCGGGTAACACAGATACGCAGTATTTT	CASSRQTRAGNTDTQYF	NA	TRBV3-1/TRBV3-2	NA	TRBJ2-3
TGTGCCAGCAGTTTAGGAGGGGCCCTCTACGAGCAGTACTTC	CASSLGGALYEQYF	NA	TRBV28	NA	TRBJ2-7
TGCGCCAGCAGCTCGACAGGAAGAATGGTTGAGACCCAGTACTTC	CASSSTGRMVETQYF	NA	TRBV5-1	once	TRBJ2-5
TGTGCCACCAGCAGAGCTGCCACAGATACGCAGTATTTT	CATSRAATDTQYF	NA	TRBV15	NA	TRBJ2-3
TGCGCCAGCAGCCAAGTGAAATATAATTCACCCCTCCACTTT	CASSQVKYNSPLHF	NA	TRBV4-1	NA	TRBJ1-6
TGTGCCAGCAGCCAAGATTGGCCTAGCGGGAGGAACACCGGGGAGCTGTTTTTT	CASSQDWPSGRNTGELFF	TRBD2	TRBV3-1/TRBV3-2	NA	TRBJ2-2
TGTGCCAGCAGTCTTGCCAGGATAGAGACCCAGTACTTC	CASSLARIETQYF	NA	TRBV28	NA	TRBJ2-5
TGTGCCAGCAGTGCTAACAGGGGATCGGGCTCCTACGAGCAGTACTTC	CASSANRGSGSYEQYF	TRBD1	TRBV28	NA	TRBJ2-7
TGTGCCAGCAGTCACCGGATGGGGACTGAGACCCAGTACTTC	CASSHRMGTETQYF	NA	TRBV5-6	NA	TRBJ2-5
TGTGCCAGCAGTTTTTTGGGGACAGGGGTGGTCTACACCTTC	CASSFLGTGVVYTF	TRBD1	TRBV28	NA	TRBJ1-2
TGCGCCAGCAGCCTGGGACAGGGAACCTACAATGAGCAGTTCTTC	CASSLGQGTYNEQFF	TRBD1	TRBV5-1	once	TRBJ2-1
TGTGCCAGTAGTAGGGACAGGGGAACCGGGGAGCTGTTTTTT	CASSRDRGTGELFF	TRBD1	TRBV19	NA	TRBJ2-2
TGTGCCAGCAGCTATCCGGGGTCTGGGGCCAACGTCCTGACTTTC	CASSYPGSGANVLTF	NA	TRBV5-6	NA	TRBJ2-6
TGTGCCAGCAGTTTCCGGGACAGGGAGTACAATGAGCAGTTCTTC	CASSFRDREYNEQFF	TRBD1	TRBV27	NA	TRBJ2-1
TGTGCCAGCAGATCATCGGGGAGGCAGGGGAGGGCTAATGAAAAACTGTTTTTT	CASRSSGRQGRANEKLFF	NA	TRBV7-9	once	TRBJ1-4
TGTGCCAGCAGCCAAGATCCGGGCAGGGTGAATGGCTACACCTTC	CASSQDPGRVNGYTF	NA	TRBV14	NA	TRBJ1-2
TGTGCCAGTAGTAGACCGGGACAGGGGACTCAGCCCCAGCATTTT	CASSRPGQGTQPQHF	TRBD1	TRBV19	NA	TRBJ1-5
TGTGCCAGCAGCTCCCGGACAGGGGAAGCTTTCTTT	CASSSRTGEAFF	TRBD1	TRBV7-8	NA	TRBJ1-1
TGTGCCAGCAGCGATCCTCGGGTAGCGGGTGCCATGGAGACCCAGTACTTC	CASSDPRVAGAMETQYF	TRBD2	TRBV9	NA	TRBJ2-5
TGTGCCAGCAGTTACGCGGGACAGGCCTACGAGCAGTACTTC	CASSYAGQAYEQYF	TRBD1	TRBV27	NA	TRBJ2-7
TGCGCCAGCAGCTTGTTCCCCTTCTCTGGAAACACCATATATTTT	CASSLFPFSGNTIYF	NA	TRBV5-1	NA	TRBJ1-3
TGTGCCAGCAGCCAAGTTTTATCCTACAATGAGCAGTTCTTC	CASSQVLSYNEQFF	NA	TRBV3-1/TRBV3-2	NA	TRBJ2-1
TGTGCTAGTGGACCAGAGGGGTACACAGATACGCAGTATTTT	CASGPEGYTDTQYF	NA	TRBV12-5	NA	TRBJ2-3
TGTGCCAGCTCGAACCCGGGACAGGGGGCGTCCGGGGAGCTGTTTTTT	CASSNPGQGASGELFF	TRBD1	TRBV18	NA	TRBJ2-2
TGCGCCAGCAGCTTGGACAGAGCCGGCACTGAAGCTTTCTTT	CASSLDRAGTEAFF	NA	TRBV5-1	once	TRBJ1-1
TGCGCCAGCAGCCAACCAGGGGGCAGTACCACTGAAGCTTTCTTT	CASSQPGGSTTEAFF	TRBD1	TRBV4-1	NA	TRBJ1-1
TGTGCCGGATCCCAGGGGGCCTTGGAAAAACTGTTTTTT	CAGSQGALEKLFF	TRBD1	TRBV6-6	NA	TRBJ1-4
TGTGCCAGCAGACTCCTTAGCGGGGGCCAACAGCCCCAGCATTTT	CASRLLSGGQQPQHF	NA	TRBV6-6	NA	TRBJ1-5
TGCGCCAGCAGCCCTCGGGGGGTACGCTACGAGCAGTACTTC	CASSPRGVRYEQYF	TRBD2	TRBV5-1	NA	TRBJ2-7
TGCGCCAGCAGCCAAGAGGCGCGATCCCTGACTAGCGGGAGACCCTACGAGCAGTACTTC	CASSQEARSLTSGRPYEQYF	TRBD2	TRBV4-1	NA	TRBJ2-7
TGTGCCAGCAGTTACTTTCGCAGGGGGCTTAGTTATAGCAATCAGCCCCAGCATTTT	CASSYFRRGLSYSNQPQHF	TRBD1	TRBV6-2/TRBV6-3	NA	TRBJ1-5
TGTGCCAGCAGCTCCAGGGGCTGGGGCACCGGGGAGCTGTTTTTT	CASSSRGWGTGELFF	NA	TRBV7-9	NA	TRBJ2-2
TGTGCCAGCAGTGAAAAAATCAGGGCGGGCTATGGCTACACCTTC	CASSEKIRAGYGYTF	NA	TRBV2	NA	TRBJ1-2
TGTGCCAGCAGCTTAGTTAAGCCGAACACTGAAGCTTTCTTT	CASSLVKPNTEAFF	NA	TRBV7-9	NA	TRBJ1-1
TGTGCCAGCAGTGGGGCTGGTGGCTACACCTTC	CASSGAGGYTF	NA	TRBV25-1	NA	TRBJ1-2
TGCGCCAGCAGCTTTGACGTACAAGAGACCCAGTACTTC	CASSFDVQETQYF	NA	TRBV5-1	NA	TRBJ2-5